The 25 T cell receptor beta chains listed next were all sequenced from one sample in a study of spatial heterogeneity in lung cancer (dated by TCRdb to the late 2010s). Library construction relied on 5' RACE. Data came from a NextSeq 500. TCRdb applied fastp at Q25 and MiXCR to the public reads, then kept only in-frame beta chains. Duplicate CDR3 protein sequences are folded into a single record with the most common DNA and genes. Here the sample has a few thousand distinct CDR3 sequences; 14% to 15% occur a single time. Roughly 25% of the sample belongs to the ten largest clones. The time point label corresponds to: sample taken at primary tumor resection. The source was normal lung tissue next to the tumor, collected at surgery. These receptor sequences come from a male donor with early-stage non-small cell lung cancer.

The rearrangement uses TRBV19 and TRBJ1-5, with TRBD1 as a possible D gene (5 bases). The V end was cut by 1 base, the J end by 7 bases, with 14 bases between. The CDR3 is 15 residues long. The germline CDR1 and CDR2 sequences are LNHDA and SQIVND (reference sequence). The CDR3 reads CASSIAGQGAQPQHF. DNA for the CDR3: TGTGCCAGTAGTATAGCCGGGCAGGGTGCCCAGCCCCAGCATTTT. The whole variable domain, remainder taken from reference TRBV19 and TRBJ1-5, is DGGITQSPKYLFRKEGQNVTLSCEQNLNHDAMYWYRQDPGQGLRLIYYSQIVNDFQKGDIAEGYSVSREKKESFPLTVTSAQKNPTAFYLCASSIAGQGAQPQHFGDGTRLSIL.

By share, this clonotype ranks as medium-sized. The rearrangement links TRBV27 to TRBJ2-1; D unclear. V was pared by 7 bases and J by 5 bases, with 18 bases between. CDR3 length: 15 residues. Germline V gene lookup returns CDR1 MNHEY and CDR2 SMNVEV (reference sequence). CDR3 bases: TGTGCCAGCAACGTCGTGGGCTGGTTAAACAATGAGCAGTTCTTC. This sequence encodes CASNVVGWLNNEQFF.

In this sample, this clonotype is medium-sized. The chain combines TRBV11-2 with TRBJ2-2; D may match TRBD1 or TRBD2 (5 bases each). CDR1 SGHAT and CDR2 FQNNGV come from the germline V gene. The V end was cut by 5 bases, the J end by 1 base, with 8 bases between. The CDR3 is made up of 14 amino acids. CDR3 loop: CASSVGRNTGELFF. For the CDR3, the DNA is TGTGCCAGCAGCGTGGGACGGAACACCGGGGAGCTGTTTTTT.

This clonotype was counted only a few times. This sequence joins TRBV5-1 and TRBJ2-3; D is ambiguous. The CDR3 runs to 15 residues. Between the trimmed V and J ends, which lost 1 base and 2 bases, there was a span of 11 bases. The germline V gene encodes CDR1 SGHRS and CDR2 YFSETQ. The CDR3 DNA is TGCGCCAGCAGCTTGTTGGGCGGAGACACAGATACGCAGTATTTT. Protein product: CASSLLGGDTDTQYF. The full variable domain, in which reference TRBV5-1 and TRBJ2-3 provide the parts outside the CDR3, is KAGVTQTPRYLIKTRGQQVTLSCSPISGHRSVSWYQQTPGQGLQFLFEYFSETQRNKGNFPGRFSGRQFSNSRSEMNVSTLELGDSALYLCASSLLGGDTDTQYFGPGTRLTVL.

This clonotype is classed as medium-sized (0.01 to 0.1%). This chain uses TRBV4-3 with TRBJ2-4; D is unresolved. Trimming took off 0 bases at V and 6 bases at J, with 9 bases between the two ends. Germline-derived CDR1 and CDR2 are LGHNA and YSLEER. CDR3 length equals 14 residues. The CDR3 nucleotides are TGCGCCAGCAGCCAAGAGTTGGGTTCAAACATTCAGTACTTC. Residues: CASSQELGSNIQYF.

The chain links TRBV11-2 to TRBJ1-2; D is perhaps TRBD1 (5 bases). The CDR3 spans 12 residues. Between the trimmed V and J ends, which lost 1 base and 8 bases, there was a span of 8 bases. From germline, CDR1 is SGHAT and CDR2 FQNNGV. The chain's CDR3 is CASSLAGRGYTF. DNA for the CDR3: TGTGCCAGCAGCTTAGCAGGGAGGGGCTACACCTTC.

By its share, this clonotype is large. V usage is TRBV28 and J usage is TRBJ1-1, with D unclear. V was clipped by 2 bases and J by 6 bases, with 4 bases between them. This CDR3 has 11 amino acids. Germline V CDR1 and CDR2: MDHEN, SYDVKM. In DNA, the CDR3 is TGTGCCAGCAGTTTAATGGCTGAAGCTTTCTTT. It encodes CASSLMAEAFF.

This clonotype was seen more than once but under ten times. The chain has TRBV5-4 and TRBJ2-3; no definite D call. V lost 4 bases and J lost 0, with 9 bases in between. Germline assignment: CDR1 SGHNT and CDR2 YYREEE (reference sequence). The CDR3 extends over 14 amino acids. The CDR3 is CASSAPISTDTQYF. Written as DNA, the CDR3 is TGTGCCAGCAGCGCTCCGATCAGCACAGATACGCAGTATTTT.

This clonotype showed up just once. The chain employs TRBV20-1 and TRBJ1-4; D not certain. V was pared by 5 bases and J by 0 bases, with 7 bases between. Germline-derived CDR1 and CDR2 are DFQATT and SNEGSKA (reference sequence). The CDR3 spans 13 residues. The CDR3 spells CSALITTNEKLFF. In DNA, the CDR3 is TGCAGTGCTCTCATTACAACTAATGAAAAACTGTTTTTT.

This clonotype is medium-sized in the sample. The chain recombines TRBV30 with TRBJ1-5; D possibly corresponds to TRBD1 (5 bases). Trimming took off 3 bases at V and 1 base at J, with 13 bases between the two ends. This CDR3 contains 15 residues. Germline CDR1 is GTSNPN and CDR2 is SVGIG (reference sequence). CDR3 bases: TGTGCCTGGAGACCCAAGGGGTTGAGCAATCAGCCCCAGCATTTT. It encodes CAWRPKGLSNQPQHF. Complete variable domain (other parts from reference TRBV30 and TRBJ1-5): SQTIHQWPATLVQPVGSPLSLECTVEGTSNPNLYWYRQAAGRGLQLLFYSVGIGQISSEVPQNLSASRPQDRQFILSSKKLLLSDSGFYLCAWRPKGLSNQPQHFGDGTRLSIL.

Worth noting for this clonotype: The junction and the germline gene differ at one end; a read error may be behind it. The chain is built from TRBV20-1 and TRBJ2-3; 7 positions agree with TRBD1. The germline V gene encodes CDR1 DFQATT and CDR2 SNEGSKA (reference sequence). The CDR3 runs 11 residues. In nucleotides, the CDR3 is TGCAGTGCTAGACAGGGGGATAAGCAGTATTTT. It is translated as CSARQGDKQYF.

In its sample, this clonotype was seen a few times. The chain joins TRBV29-1 to TRBJ2-3, with D hard to call. This CDR3 has 15 residues. Trimming left V 1 base short and J 0 bases short, with 11 bases between. CDR1 is SQVTM, CDR2 ANQGSEA, per germline. The DNA of the CDR3 is TGCAGCGTTGAAGGTGGGTCGCGGAGCACAGATACGCAGTATTTT. This codes for CSVEGGSRSTDTQYF.

This clonotype is labeled medium-sized. This chain uses TRBV7-8 with TRBJ2-7; maybe TRBD1 (5 bases). This CDR3 has 13 residues. V lost 1 base, J lost 7 bases, and 11 bases lay in between. Looked up from germline, CDR1 is SGHVS and CDR2 is FQNEAQ. CDR3 bases: TGTGCCAGCAGCTTAGATCAGGGTCGGGAGCAGTACTTC. This encodes CASSLDQGREQYF.

This clonotype rates as medium-sized. The gene calls are TRBV7-3 and TRBJ2-3, with D possibly being TRBD1 (6 bases). The germline gives CDR1 SGHTA, CDR2 FQGTGA. V lost 5 bases and J 0 bases, leaving 9 bases between the germline ends. The CDR3 contains 14 residues. The CDR3 DNA reads as TGTGCCAGCAGCCCAGGACAGAGCACAGATACGCAGTATTTT. It translates to CASSPGQSTDTQYF.

The chain employs TRBV6-1 and TRBJ2-2; maybe TRBD2 (5 bases). CDR3 length equals 13 residues. CDR1 is MNHNS and CDR2 is SASEGT in the germline V gene. V lost 10 bases to trimming and J lost 5 bases, with 14 bases between them. DNA for the CDR3: TGTGCCACCTGGAGGTTCCAAACCGGGGAGCTGTTTTTT. It specifies CATWRFQTGELFF.

This clonotype has at least ten counts. The chain links TRBV7-6 to TRBJ1-6; D not resolved. Trimming removed 4 bases at V and 10 bases at J, with 8 bases between. From germline, CDR1 is SGHVS and CDR2 FNYEAQ. The CDR3 sequence is 12 residues long. CDR3 DNA sequence: TGTGCCAGCAGCTCAAATGGGTCACCCCTCCACTTT. Amino acid sequence: CASSSNGSPLHF.

This clonotype is large in the sample. V gene TRBV16 combines with J gene TRBJ2-2; D not resolved. This CDR3 is built from 13 residues. Deletions cut 0 bases from V and 6 bases from J, with 5 bases between. The germline V gene has CDR1 KGHSY and CDR2 FQNENV. CDR3 protein: CASSQSKAGELFF. The CDR3 DNA reads TGTGCCAGCAGCCAATCGAAGGCCGGGGAGCTGTTTTTT.

This clonotype was counted between two and nine times. The chain recombines TRBV6-5 with TRBJ2-1, with D tentatively TRBD2 (7 bases). The length of the CDR3 is 15 residues. Per the germline V gene, CDR1 is MNHEY and CDR2 is SVGAGI. Between the trimmed V and J ends, which lost 8 bases and 4 bases, there was a span of 18 bases. CDR3 DNA: TGTGCCAGCTGCGGGGGCACCCCCTGGTACAATGAGCAGTTCTTC. Residues: CASCGGTPWYNEQFF.

This clonotype rates as medium-sized. CDR3 sequence: CSALLPGGAKVEAFF. CDR3 sequence (DNA): TGCAGCGCCCTCCTGCCGGGGGGAGCCAAGGTTGAAGCTTTCTTT. The gene calls are TRBV29-1 and TRBJ1-1; perhaps TRBD1 as D (5 bases). V lost 7 bases, J lost 7 bases, and 25 bases lay in between. Germline lookup yields CDR1 SQVTM and CDR2 ANQGSEA. CDR3 length: 15 residues.

The rearrangement joins TRBV18 to TRBJ2-1, with 15 bases identical to TRBD2. This CDR3 is 14 amino acids long. CDR1 KGHSH and CDR2 LQKENI come from the germline V gene. V shed 3 bases and J 10 bases; nucleotides not matched to a gene: 1. Written as DNA, the CDR3 is TGTGCCAGCTCACCTGGACTAGCGGGAGGGGAGCAGTTCTTC. Amino acids: CASSPGLAGGEQFF.

The chain recombines TRBV7-2 with TRBJ2-5; the D is unclear. The CDR3 has 14 amino acids. V was shortened by 1 base and J by 5 bases, with 11 bases between the two germline ends. Germline V gene sequence: CDR1 SGHTA, CDR2 FQGNSA. In nucleotides, the CDR3 is TGTGCCAGCAGCTTAGATAGGGTCGGGGAGACCCAGTACTTC. This encodes CASSLDRVGETQYF.

CDR3 nucleotide sequence: TGCAGTGCTCGGGTTAGCGGGAACACAGATACGCAGTATTTT. Its protein is CSARVSGNTDTQYF. The V call is TRBV20-1, the J call TRBJ2-3; 8 nucleotides agree with TRBD2. Losses at the gene ends were 5 bases for V and 2 bases for J; bases not matched to a gene: 6. Per germline, CDR1 DFQATT and CDR2 SNEGSKA (reference sequence). The CDR3 totals 14 residues.

The chain uses TRBV7-6 and TRBJ2-7; D gene unclear. Deletions cut 1 base from V and 5 bases from J, with 12 bases between. The germline CDR1 and CDR2 sequences are SGHVS and FNYEAQ. CDR3 length: 14 residues. CDR3 nucleotide sequence: TGTGCCAGCAGCTTAGAGGCCTACATTGACGAGCAGTACTTC. The encoded protein is CASSLEAYIDEQYF.

Many counts were recorded for this clonotype. The chain joins TRBV20-1 to TRBJ1-1; TRBD1 might be the D (5 bases). The CDR3 has 15 residues. V was trimmed by 3 bases and J by 6 bases, leaving 20 bases between them. CDR1 and CDR2 (germline): DFQATT, SNEGSKA (reference sequence). The CDR3 region is CSASAAGGVLSEAFF. In DNA, the CDR3 is TGCAGTGCTAGTGCAGCCGGGGGGGTGTTGTCTGAAGCTTTCTTT.

This clonotype was seen ten or more times. The chain combines TRBV20-1 with TRBJ2-2; D is uncertain. CDR1 is DFQATT and CDR2 is SNEGSKA in the germline V gene (reference sequence). The CDR3 runs 14 residues. The V end lost 1 base, the J end lost 2 bases, and 8 bases lay between the germline ends. The chain's CDR3 is CSARVDSNTGELFF. The CDR3 DNA reads TGCAGTGCTAGAGTCGACTCAAACACCGGGGAGCTGTTTTTT.